Included here is one T cell receptor (beta chain) sequence, with context. Its antigen is undetermined. The data belong to a study of CD8 T cells in ankylosing spondylitis. Study results and limitations: Characteristic of ankylosing spondylitis blood, it appeared, was a TCR beta motif comprising fewer than 10 highly homologous variants.

V was clipped by 0 bases and J by 2 bases, with 14 bases between them. The CDR3 sequence is 16 residues long. Per the germline V gene, CDR1 is LGHNA and CDR2 is YNFKEQ. Library preparation for TCR beta used quantitative 5'-RACE with molecular barcodes. Using its own MiXCR run on the 5' RACE reads, TCRdb lists one record per CDR3 protein. This table has about 240,000 distinct CDR3 sequences, around 9.1% appearing once. This chain uses TRBV4-2 with TRBJ2-7; D is unclear. Sequencing was done on a sample of blood, either unsorted or a sorted T cell fraction (not recorded which). This receptor was identified in a male donor with ankylosing spondylitis or in good health (not recorded which). The CDR3 reads CASSQDSFLSPYEQYF. CDR3 DNA: TGTGCCAGCAGCCAAGATTCGTTCCTTTCCCCCTACGAGCAGTACTTC.